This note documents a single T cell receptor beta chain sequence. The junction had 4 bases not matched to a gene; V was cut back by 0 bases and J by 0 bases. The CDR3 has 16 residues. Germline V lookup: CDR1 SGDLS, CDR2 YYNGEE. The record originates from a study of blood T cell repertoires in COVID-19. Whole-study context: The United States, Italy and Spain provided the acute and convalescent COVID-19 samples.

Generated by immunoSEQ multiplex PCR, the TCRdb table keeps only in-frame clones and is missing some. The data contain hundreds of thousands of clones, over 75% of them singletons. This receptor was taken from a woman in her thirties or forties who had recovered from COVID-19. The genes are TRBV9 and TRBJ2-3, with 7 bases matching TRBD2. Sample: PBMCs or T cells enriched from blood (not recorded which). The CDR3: CASSVGAGVSTDTQYF. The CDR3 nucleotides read TGTGCCAGCAGCGTAGGGGCGGGGGTGAGCACAGATACGCAGTATTTT.